These 15 T cell receptor beta chains came from one sample sequenced in a study of blood T cell repertoires in COVID-19. Profiling relied on immunoSEQ multiplex PCR, and the TCRdb table lists in-frame clones only, not all of them. The sample shows fewer than 200,000 clones, approximately 84% of them seen only once. The sequenced sample was peripheral blood. The source is a man between 65 and 80 years old with active or convalescent COVID-19.

The chain couples TRBV5-6 to TRBJ2-6; D might be TRBD1 (5 bases). In germline, CDR1 is SGHDT, CDR2 YYEEEE. The length of the CDR3 is 16 residues. The V end lost 0 bases, the J end lost 0 bases, and 7 bases lay between the germline ends. The DNA of the CDR3 is TGTGCCAGCAGCTTGGATGACAGCTCTGGGGCCAACGTCCTGACTTTC. Translating gives CASSLDDSSGANVLTF.

The chain combines TRBV11-2 with TRBJ1-2; possibly TRBD1 for D (6 bases). V was trimmed by 5 bases and J by 1 base, leaving 11 bases between them. Germline V gene sequence: CDR1 SGHAT, CDR2 FQNNGV. There are 14 residues in the CDR3. In nucleotides, the CDR3 is TGTGCCAGCAGCCGATGGACAGATAACTATGGCTACACCTTC. Translating gives CASSRWTDNYGYTF.

V and J are TRBV7-9 and TRBJ1-1; 7 nucleotides align to TRBD1. The trim removed 7 bases at V and 4 bases at J, leaving 3 bases unmatched. The CDR3 loop spans 12 amino acids. Germline V gene sequence: CDR1 SEHNR, CDR2 FQNEAQ (reference sequence). The DNA for the CDR3 is TGTGCCAGCAATAGGGACAGCACTGAAGCTTTCTTT. Amino acid sequence: CASNRDSTEAFF. Supplemented by reference TRBV7-9 and TRBJ1-1, the full variable domain reads DTGVSQNPRHKITKRGQNVTFRCDPISEHNRLYWYRQTLGQGPEFLTYFQNEAQLEKSRLLSDRFSAERPKGSFSTLEIQRTEQGDSAMYLCASNRDSTEAFFGQGTRLTVV.

The rearrangement uses TRBV6-6 and TRBJ1-2, with D possibly matching TRBD1 (5 bases). The V end lost 0 bases, the J end lost 8 bases, and 10 bases lay between the germline ends. The CDR3 runs to 13 residues. From germline, CDR1 is MNHNY and CDR2 SVGAGI (reference sequence). CDR3 amino acids: CASSYSQEGGYTF. The CDR3 DNA sequence: TGTGCCAGCAGTTACTCACAGGAAGGCGGCTACACCTTC.

The chain couples TRBV28 to TRBJ1-6; 9 nucleotides agree with TRBD1. This CDR3 contains 18 residues. The V gene end was trimmed by 6 bases and the J gene end by 7 bases; junction bases not matched to a gene: 16. Germline CDR1 MDHEN, CDR2 SYDVKM. CDR3 residues: CASSPGTGLSWGNSPLHF. The CDR3 bases are TGTGCCAGCAGCCCCGGGACAGGGCTCTCCTGGGGGAATTCACCCCTCCACTTT.

The chain couples TRBV27 to TRBJ2-5; possibly TRBD1 for D (5 bases). V was trimmed by 5 bases and J by 3 bases, leaving 10 bases between them. The CDR3 has 13 residues. The germline V gene has CDR1 MNHEY and CDR2 SMNVEV (reference sequence). CDR3 amino acids: CASSPRTKETQYF. In DNA form, the CDR3 reads TGTGCCAGCAGTCCCAGGACAAAAGAGACCCAGTACTTC.

The V gene is TRBV11-2, the J gene TRBJ1-2; D perhaps matches TRBD1 (6 bases). Germline CDR1 reads SGHAT; CDR2 reads FQNNGV. The germline V and J ends were trimmed by 4 bases and 5 bases, with 17 bases remaining between them. The CDR3 totals 15 residues. This CDR3 reads CASSSTKDRKYGYTF. In DNA form, the CDR3 reads TGTGCCAGCAGCTCTACAAAGGACAGAAAATATGGCTACACCTTC.

As DNA, the CDR3 is TGTGCCAGCTCACCCGAGGGACTTCCAGATACGCAGTATTTT. This sequence encodes CASSPEGLPDTQYF. The V call is TRBV18, the J call TRBJ2-3; D possibly corresponds to TRBD2 (6 bases). The CDR3 spans 14 residues. With 3 bases removed from V and 4 bases from J, the gap between germline ends came to 11 bases. Germline V gene data show CDR1 as KGHSH and CDR2 as LQKENI.

This chain links TRBV19 with TRBJ2-1, with TRBD1 matching over 9 bases. With 7 bases clipped from V and 3 bases from J, the junction kept 10 bases outside the gene matches. The CDR3 sequence is 16 residues long. Germline CDR1 and CDR2: LNHDA and SQIVND (reference sequence). Written as DNA, the CDR3 is TGTGCCAGTAAAGAGGAAACAGGGGGCTTCTACAATGAGCAGTTCTTC. It codes for CASKEETGGFYNEQFF.

V is TRBV7-9 and J is TRBJ1-4, with a tentative D call TRBD1 (5 bases). CDR1 and CDR2 (germline): SEHNR, FQNEAQ (reference sequence). Deletions cut 1 base from V and 4 bases from J, with 16 bases between. The CDR3 has 17 amino acids. The CDR3 here is CASSLGSAGSGNEKLFF. The DNA for the CDR3 is TGTGCCAGCAGCTTAGGTTCGGCAGGGTCCGGTAATGAAAAACTGTTTTTT.

The V and J genes are TRBV7-3 and TRBJ2-5; 10 nucleotides agree with TRBD2. The CDR3 has 15 amino acids. Germline CDR1 and CDR2: SGHTA and FQGTGA. Trimming cost V 5 bases and J 2 bases; bases outside gene matches: 5. The CDR3 nucleotides are TGTGCCAGCAGCCGATCGACTAGCGGGCAAGAGACCCAGTACTTC. It encodes CASSRSTSGQETQYF.

The chain uses TRBV5-1 and TRBJ2-1, with 9 bases that match TRBD2. J was trimmed by 7 bases and V by 4 bases; bases with no gene match: 12. This CDR3 comprises 16 residues. The germline gives CDR1 SGHRS, CDR2 YFSETQ. CDR3 coding DNA: TGCGCCAGCAGCCGCATGGGTGCGGGAGGGTATAATGAGCAGTTCTTC. This codes for CASSRMGAGGYNEQFF.

In its sample, this clone was seen once. The chain links TRBV19 to TRBJ1-5; D gene uncertain. Germline V gene sequence: CDR1 LNHDA, CDR2 SQIVND (reference sequence). This CDR3 comprises 16 residues. Trimming pared 0 bases from V and 0 bases from J, leaving 9 bases between. The CDR3 bases are TGTGCCAGTAGTATAGACCCGGCGGGTAGCAATCAGCCCCAGCATTTT. Its translation is CASSIDPAGSNQPQHF. Supplemented by reference TRBV19 and TRBJ1-5, the full variable domain reads DGGITQSPKYLFRKEGQNVTLSCEQNLNHDAMYWYRQDPGQGLRLIYYSQIVNDFQKGDIAEGYSVSREKKESFPLTVTSAQKNPTAFYLCASSIDPAGSNQPQHFGDGTRLSIL.

This clone occurred a few times. This chain connects TRBV10-1 to TRBJ1-1; a weak D match, TRBD1 (6 bases). Germline V gene sequence: CDR1 WNHNN, CDR2 SYGVQD (reference sequence). The V end was cut by 0 bases, the J end by 9 bases, with 17 bases between. The CDR3 totals 15 residues. The DNA of the CDR3 is TGCGCCAGCAGTGAGTCGTTATGGCAGGGGAGTCAAGCTTTCTTT. As protein: CASSESLWQGSQAFF.

The gene calls are TRBV12-3 or TRBV12-4 and TRBJ1-3; no clear D gene. This CDR3 has 13 residues. The germline V and J ends were trimmed by 2 bases and 2 bases, with 4 bases remaining between them. For the CDR3, the DNA is TGTGCCAGCAGTTTAACAGCTGGAAACACCATATATTTT. It encodes CASSLTAGNTIYF.